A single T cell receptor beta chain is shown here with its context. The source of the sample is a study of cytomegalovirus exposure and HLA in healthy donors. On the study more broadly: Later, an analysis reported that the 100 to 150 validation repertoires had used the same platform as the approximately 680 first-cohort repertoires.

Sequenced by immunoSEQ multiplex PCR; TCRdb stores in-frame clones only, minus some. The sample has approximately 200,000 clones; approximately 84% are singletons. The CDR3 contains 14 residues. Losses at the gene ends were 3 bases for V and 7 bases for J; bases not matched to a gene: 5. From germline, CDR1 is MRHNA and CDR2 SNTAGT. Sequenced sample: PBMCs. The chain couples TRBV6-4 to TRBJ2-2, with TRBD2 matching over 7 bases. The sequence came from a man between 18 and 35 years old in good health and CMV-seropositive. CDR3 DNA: TGTGCCAGCAGTGAGGGACTATTCGGCGGGGAGCTGTTTTTT. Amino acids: CASSEGLFGGELFF.